This T cell receptor beta chain was captured in a study of radiotherapy plus CTLA-4 blockade in lung cancer. Study at large: In under 20% of patients, objective responses were seen; around 34% had disease control. Regarding the study as a whole: Response was reportedly best predicted by early blood T cell clone dynamics, with interferon-beta. Radiotherapy was combined with ipilimumab, and tumor-derived TCR clones then expanded in blood.

This clone was seen more than once but under ten times. Its cognate antigen is unknown. Some clones are missing from TCRdb's copy, which holds only in-frame ones; the method was immunoSEQ multiplex PCR. The sample has 40,000 to 50,000 clones; roughly 80% are singletons. Focal radiation and CTLA-4 blockade (ipilimumab) were tested in chemo-refractory metastatic non-small-cell lung cancer patients. Germline V lookup: CDR1 MGHRA, CDR2 YSYEKL. Between the trimmed V and J ends, which lost 4 bases and 8 bases, there was a span of 18 bases. CDR3 length: 15 residues. This specimen consisted of peripheral blood, obtained from a patient treated with radiotherapy plus ipilimumab. The chain is built from TRBV4-1 and TRBJ2-1, with a tentative D call TRBD2 (6 bases). The clonotype comes from a human donor with non-small cell lung cancer who had stable disease on radiotherapy plus ipilimumab. CDR3 amino acids: CASSLLIRRGDEQFF. In DNA, the CDR3 is TGCGCCAGCAGCCTCTTGATCAGGAGGGGTGATGAGCAGTTCTTC.